The clone carrying this T cell receptor (beta chain) has just a few counts. Its antigen is not known. The study's library attached unique molecular identifiers to single cDNA molecules. TCRdb analysed the RACE reads with MiXCR anew, one entry per CDR3 protein. The profile shows roughly 120,000 distinct CDR3 sequences, roughly 15% of them singletons. The time point is: patch test 1, 2 weeks after DPC sensitization. This sample's treatment: therapeutic diphenylcyclopropenone sensitization with weekly scalp DPC. Whole blood that had not been fractionated was the source of extracted total RNA. The data were taken from a study of human T cells and chemical hapten exposure. The study's findings and limits: TCRs exceeding a frequency of 1 in 1000 stayed unchanged under DPC sensitization. Donors' alopecia may make their immune response differ from healthy people's.

The sequences come from whole blood, collected in connection with sensitization to the hapten diphenylcyclopropenone (DPC). The TCR was taken from a young man with alopecia areata. Some clones in this sample may be carry-over from other donors' samples.

As DNA, the CDR3 is TGTGCCAGCAGCCAAGGGACGGGAGTCGGCGGGGAGCTGTTTTTT. Translated: CASSQGTGVGGELFF. The rearrangement joins TRBV7-3 to TRBJ2-2; D possibly corresponds to TRBD2 (6 bases). There are 15 residues in the CDR3. Trimming removed 5 bases from V and 7 bases from J, with 17 bases in between. The germline V gene has CDR1 SGHTA and CDR2 FQGTGA.